The clone carrying this TCR beta chain occurred a few times. TCRdb re-analysed the 5' RACE reads in MiXCR, keeping a single row per CDR3 protein. This sample has fewer than 55,000 distinct CDR3 sequences; 6% to 8.5% occur once, and the top ten carry around 36%. Indicated time point: blood at routine non-recurrence follow-up after resection. Whole RNA, which was extracted from tumor, nontumor lung tissue or frozen PBMC, was sequenced without any cell sorting. CDR3 size: 17 residues. V was clipped by 7 bases and J by 2 bases, with 19 bases between them. Germline loops: CDR1 SGHRS, CDR2 YFSETQ. The sample originates from a study of spatial heterogeneity in lung cancer. Study in general: Untreated early-stage non-small cell lung cancer patients, around 72 in total, were the donors.

V usage is TRBV5-1 and J usage is TRBJ2-6; a weak D match, TRBD1 (7 bases). The clonotype comes from a female donor with early-stage non-small cell lung cancer. The sequencing used PBMCs, collected at follow-up. The CDR3 region has the DNA TGCGCCAGCCTTAATCCCGGAGGGGGCACTGGGGCCAACGTCCTGACTTTC. As protein: CASLNPGGGTGANVLTF.